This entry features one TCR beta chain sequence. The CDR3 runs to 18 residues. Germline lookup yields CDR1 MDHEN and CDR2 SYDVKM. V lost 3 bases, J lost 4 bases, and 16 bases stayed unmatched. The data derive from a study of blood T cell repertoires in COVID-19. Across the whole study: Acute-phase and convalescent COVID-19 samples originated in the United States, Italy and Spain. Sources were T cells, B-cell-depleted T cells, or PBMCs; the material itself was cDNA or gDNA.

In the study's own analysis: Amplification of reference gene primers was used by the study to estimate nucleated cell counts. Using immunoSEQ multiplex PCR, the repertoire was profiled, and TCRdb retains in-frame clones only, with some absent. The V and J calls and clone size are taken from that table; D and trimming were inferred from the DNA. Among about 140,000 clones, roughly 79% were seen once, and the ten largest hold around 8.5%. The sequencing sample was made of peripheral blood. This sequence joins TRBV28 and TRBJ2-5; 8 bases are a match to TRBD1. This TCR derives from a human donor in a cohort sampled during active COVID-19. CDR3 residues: CASSFPPHGQGALETQYF. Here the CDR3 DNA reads TGTGCCAGCAGTTTCCCCCCACATGGACAGGGTGCTCTAGAGACCCAGTACTTC.